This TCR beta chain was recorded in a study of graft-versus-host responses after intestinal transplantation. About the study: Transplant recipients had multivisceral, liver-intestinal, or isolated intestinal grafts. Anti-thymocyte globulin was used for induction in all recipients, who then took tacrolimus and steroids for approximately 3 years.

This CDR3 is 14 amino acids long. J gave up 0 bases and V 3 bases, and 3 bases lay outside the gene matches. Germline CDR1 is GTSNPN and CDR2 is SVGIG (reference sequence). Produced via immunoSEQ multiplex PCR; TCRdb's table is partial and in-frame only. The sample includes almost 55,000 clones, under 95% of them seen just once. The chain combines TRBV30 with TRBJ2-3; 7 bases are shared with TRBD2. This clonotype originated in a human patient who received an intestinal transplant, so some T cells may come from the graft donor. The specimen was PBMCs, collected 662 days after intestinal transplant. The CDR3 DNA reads TGTGCCTGGAGCCACGGGGGGAGCACAGATACGCAGTATTTT. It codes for CAWSHGGSTDTQYF.